This section outlines one TCR beta chain sequence together with its context. The target of this receptor is not known. The sample holds no much larger clone one base away, and base qualities are not on file. The data derive from a study of beta chain features in type 1 diabetes (dated by TCRdb to 2017 to 2018). Regarding the study in general: Mean age, gender distribution, total cell number and subset yield did not differ between patients and healthy donors. Across all samples, around 99 million sorted cells were examined, and cell number per subset correlated strongly with RNA yield. In the study, recently diagnosed type 1 diabetes patients and matched healthy donors were compared on the TCRB repertoires of their sorted circulating CD4+ T cell subsets. Regulatory and stem cell-like memory subsets were isolated from only 8 patients and 8 healthy donors, whereas naive and central memory subsets came from all 30 or so donors.

From each donor, a single peripheral blood sample of about 116 mL on average was drawn into heparinised tubes. Using a panel that included CD45RO, CCR7, CD25, CD127, CD95 and CD27, naive, central memory, regulatory and stem cell-like memory CD4+ T cells were sorted on a BD FACSAria II. Purity was above 95% for every sorted population. PBMCs were separated immediately by Lymphoprep density gradient centrifugation and were stained directly, without being cultured. Samples were stained and sorted in pairs, with one healthy donor and one patient per experiment, so that batch effects were minimized. What the authors observed across the whole study: Naive, central memory and regulatory TCRB repertoires appeared to be more similar among patients than among healthy donors. A moderate but significant shortening of TCRB CDR3 length was observed in type 1 diabetes patients in all four CD4+ subsets. Because small numbers of individuals were included in the HLA sub-analyses, any influence of HLA type on TCRB rearrangement was left unresolved. Because cDNA was sequenced instead of genomic DNA, activated cells with high expression could be over-represented, although the groups did not differ in activation or CD3 levels. PCR might favor shorter templates, but patient and control samples were amplified and corrected together, so any skew would affect both groups equally. Patients with type 1 diabetes made fewer insertions and deleted more nucleotides at VDJ recombination sites, implying thymic rearrangement abnormalities.

All of the isolated RNA was reverse transcribed with the High Capacity cDNA Reverse Transcription Kit, so expressed TCRB transcripts were sequenced. Deep immunoSEQ sequencing was performed on naive, central memory and regulatory T cell samples, with an average of about 3.6 million total reads per sample. After sorted cells were lysed in RLT buffer, RNA was extracted with DNase-treated RNeasy Micro or Mini kits, with the choice depending on cell number. To prevent cross-contamination, every cell subset was processed on its own, while patient and healthy donor samples were processed together. The immunoSEQ multiplex PCR was used to amplify TCRB sequences from cDNA, generating 87-bp fragments that spanned the CDR3 region. Amplicons were sequenced on the Illumina HiSeq platform. The authors' analysis ran thus. Synthetic template baselines were used to correct PCR bias computationally, reads within Hamming distance 2 were collapsed together, and singletons that could not be merged were discarded. Reads were aligned against IMGT so that V, D and J genes, CDR3 length and insertions or deletions at six rearrangement sites could be assigned. Within each subset, clonotype counts were normalized to sorted cell number, and only after that were true diversity and Gini coefficients computed with the tcR R package. Repertoire sharing was quantified using the overlap coefficient calculated on TCRB nucleotide sequences. As a proxy for the pre-selection repertoire, out-of-frame TCRB sequences from naive cells were analyzed. TCRdb stores this immuneACCESS table with in-frame sequences only. Part of the clones is absent; in the studies checked, under half of the shortfall reflects unresolved V genes, and no reason is known for the rest. V and J calls and clone size are as listed in that table; D and trimming were resolved from the DNA. The sample table contains about 230,000 clones; only one count was recorded for 9% to 10% of them. Of the sample, approximately 0.035% is held by the ten largest clones.

Its CDR3 holds 15 amino acids, cysteine through phenylalanine. The CDR3 DNA has 45 bases and is translated from base 1. Here V drops 4 bases and J drops 3 bases, and the junction holds 4 bases not matched to any gene. CDR1 and CDR2 are read off the germline V gene as SGHRS and YFSETQ. The sequence was obtained from a woman under 30 in good health. Sample: naive CD4+ T cells from blood. Read against the paper, the sample's cell subset or site label means: true naive CD4+ T cells. Here the chain combines TRBV5-1 and TRBJ2-7; 13 of the junction bases match TRBD2. The CDR3 in this case is CASSLGLAGDYEQYF. The nucleotides read TGCGCCAGCAGCCTCGGACTAGCGGGAGACTACGAGCAGTACTTC.